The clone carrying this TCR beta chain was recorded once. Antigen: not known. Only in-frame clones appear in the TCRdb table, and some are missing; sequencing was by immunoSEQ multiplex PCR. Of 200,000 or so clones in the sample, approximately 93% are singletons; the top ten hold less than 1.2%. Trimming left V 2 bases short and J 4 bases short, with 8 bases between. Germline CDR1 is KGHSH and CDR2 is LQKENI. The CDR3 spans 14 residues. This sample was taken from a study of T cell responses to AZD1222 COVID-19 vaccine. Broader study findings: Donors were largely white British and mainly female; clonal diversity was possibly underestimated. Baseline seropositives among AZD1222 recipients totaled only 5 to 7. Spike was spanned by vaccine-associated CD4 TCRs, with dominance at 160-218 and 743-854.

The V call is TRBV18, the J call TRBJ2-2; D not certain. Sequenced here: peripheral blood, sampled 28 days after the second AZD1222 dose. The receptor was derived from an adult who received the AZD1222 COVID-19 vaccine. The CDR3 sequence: CASSPRKSTGELFF. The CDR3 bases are TGTGCCAGCTCACCAAGAAAAAGCACCGGGGAGCTGTTTTTT.